The sequence of this T cell receptor (beta chain) was determined in a study of blood T cell repertoires in COVID-19. About the research overall: Acute-phase and convalescent COVID-19 samples originated in the United States, Italy and Spain. Sample material is recorded as cDNA or gDNA derived from T cells, B-cell-depleted T cells, or PBMCs.

Source study methods: Amplification from reference gene primers served as the basis for estimated nucleated cell counts. TCRdb keeps only in-frame clones here, not all; method: immunoSEQ multiplex PCR. V and J calls and clone size are as listed in that table; D and trimming were resolved from the DNA. The data contain 150,000 to 200,000 clones, about 83% of them seen just once; the ten biggest clones take up roughly 3.3%. The trim removed 2 bases at V and 7 bases at J, leaving 9 bases unmatched. Germline V CDR1 and CDR2: MNHEY, SVGAGI. There are 16 residues in the CDR3. The TCR originated in a man in his late teens or twenties with active or convalescent COVID-19. Specimen: peripheral blood. This chain connects TRBV6-5 to TRBJ1-2, with 11 bases lining up with TRBD1. The CDR3 here is CASSYGGGQGAIGYTF. In DNA form, the CDR3 reads TGTGCCAGCAGTTACGGGGGAGGACAGGGGGCCATTGGCTACACCTTC.